This T cell receptor beta chain was found in a study of blood T cell repertoires in COVID-19. Whole-study context: Sources were T cells, B-cell-depleted T cells, or PBMCs; the material itself was cDNA or gDNA.

After removal of 7 bases from V and 10 bases from J, the junction contained 6 bases not matched to a gene. The germline gives CDR1 SNHLY, CDR2 FYNNEI. The CDR3 length is 14 residues. Study processing details: Quantification of nucleated cells was approximated via reference gene primer amplification. Assay: immunoSEQ multiplex PCR; the TCRdb copy retains only in-frame clones and omits some. The V and J calls and clone size come from that table; D and trimming were worked out from the DNA. The data contain around 140,000 clones, approximately 85% of them singletons. This clone came up a few times. The rearrangement uses TRBV2 and TRBJ1-6, with 11 bases identical to TRBD1. The source is a man in his 70s with acute or convalescent COVID-19. The sequenced material came from peripheral blood. This chain's CDR3 is CASNADRGPSPLHF. The CDR3 DNA reads as TGTGCCAGCAATGCGGACAGGGGGCCCTCACCCCTCCACTTT. Full variable domain (missing parts from reference TRBV2 and TRBJ1-6): EPEVTQTPSHQVTQMGQEVILRCVPISNHLYFYWYRQILGQKVEFLVSFYNNEISEKSEIFDDQFSVERPDGSNFTLKIRSTKLEDSAMYFCASNADRGPSPLHFGNGTRLTVT.